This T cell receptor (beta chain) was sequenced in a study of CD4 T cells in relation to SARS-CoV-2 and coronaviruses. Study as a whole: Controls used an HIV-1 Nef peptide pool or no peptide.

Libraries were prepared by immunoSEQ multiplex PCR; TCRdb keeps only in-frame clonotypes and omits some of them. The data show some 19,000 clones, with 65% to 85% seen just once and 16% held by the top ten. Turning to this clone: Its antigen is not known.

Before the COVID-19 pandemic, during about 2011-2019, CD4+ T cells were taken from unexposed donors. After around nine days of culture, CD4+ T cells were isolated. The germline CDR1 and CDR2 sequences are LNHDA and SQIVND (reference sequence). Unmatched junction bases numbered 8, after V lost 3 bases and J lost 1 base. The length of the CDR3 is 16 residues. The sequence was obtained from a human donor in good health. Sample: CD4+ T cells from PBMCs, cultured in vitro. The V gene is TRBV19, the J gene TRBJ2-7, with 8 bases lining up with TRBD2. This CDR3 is CASSMGLAGPSYEQYF. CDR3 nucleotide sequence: TGTGCCAGTAGTATGGGTCTAGCGGGCCCATCCTACGAGCAGTACTTC. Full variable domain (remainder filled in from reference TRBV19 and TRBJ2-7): DGGITQSPKYLFRKEGQNVTLSCEQNLNHDAMYWYRQDPGQGLRLIYYSQIVNDFQKGDIAEGYSVSREKKESFPLTVTSAQKNPTAFYLCASSMGLAGPSYEQYFGPGTRLTVT.